The 10 T cell receptor beta chains given below trace back to one sample, sequenced in a study of T cell responses to AZD1222 COVID-19 vaccine. Sequenced by immunoSEQ multiplex PCR; TCRdb stores in-frame clones only, minus some. The repertoire holds over 100,000 clones, 88% seen once, with over 3% in the top ten. The sample consisted of peripheral blood, taken on day 0 of AZD1222 vaccination. These TCRs come from an adult in good health.

The CDR3 protein is CASSYSGGMNTEAFF. The CDR3 DNA follows: TGTGCCAGCAGTTATTCTGGGGGGATGAACACTGAAGCTTTCTTT. This sequence joins TRBV7-2 and TRBJ1-1, with a possible D match to TRBD1 (5 bases). The ends were cut back, 6 bases at V and 0 bases at J, with 14 bases in the middle. Germline lookup yields CDR1 SGHTA and CDR2 FQGNSA. The CDR3 length is 15 residues.

The chain couples TRBV10-3 to TRBJ2-2; D may be TRBD1 or TRBD2 (5 bases each). CDR3 length: 17 residues. Germline-derived CDR1 and CDR2 are ENHRY and SYGVKD. V was clipped by 0 bases and J by 2 bases, with 13 bases between them. CDR3 in DNA: TGTGCCATCAGTGAGTCGAGGGGAACCCAAAACACCGGGGAGCTGTTTTTT. It codes for CAISESRGTQNTGELFF.

This rearrangement joins TRBV28 to TRBJ2-7; D is undetermined. Germline values: CDR1 MDHEN, CDR2 SYDVKM. The length of the CDR3 is 14 residues. The V and J ends lost 5 bases and 1 base respectively, with 12 bases between them. Here the CDR3 DNA reads TGTGCCAGCAGTCGACTTGGAGAGTCCTACGAGCAGTACTTC. Its translation is CASSRLGESYEQYF.

This chain connects TRBV13 to TRBJ2-7; TRBD2 agrees at 9 bases. This CDR3 is 15 amino acids long. Germline V lookup: CDR1 PRHDT, CDR2 FYEKMQ (reference sequence). V was clipped by 3 bases and J by 6 bases; unmatched bases: 9. CDR3 DNA: TGTGCCAGCAGCTTTGCTAGCGGGGCTTGGGGCGAGCAGTACTTC. It specifies CASSFASGAWGEQYF.

The rearrangement links TRBV24-1 to TRBJ1-2; TRBD1 matches at 10 bases. V shed 3 bases, J shed 8 bases, and the junction held 5 bases outside the gene matches. CDR1 is KGHDR, CDR2 SFDVKD, per germline. The CDR3 runs to 14 residues. CDR3 sequence (DNA): TGTGCCACCAGTGATGGGGACAGGGGCGGGGGCTACACCTTC. Translation gives CATSDGDRGGGYTF.

V and J are TRBV15 and TRBJ1-1, with unresolved D. There are 13 residues in the CDR3. The ends were cut back, 0 bases at V and 3 bases at J, with 5 bases in the middle. Germline-derived CDR1 and CDR2 are LNHNV and YYDKDF (reference sequence). In DNA form, the CDR3 reads TGTGCCACCAGCAGAGATTTGGACACTGAAGCTTTCTTT. This sequence encodes CATSRDLDTEAFF.

This CDR3 is CASSQETPGNTIYF. The CDR3 region has the DNA TGCGCCAGCAGCCAAGAAACACCCGGAAACACCATATATTTT. The gene calls are TRBV4-3 and TRBJ1-3; the D is unclear. CDR3 length: 14 residues. Germline lookup yields CDR1 LGHNA and CDR2 YSLEER. V gave up 0 bases and J gave up 4 bases, with 7 bases separating them.

The rearrangement links TRBV10-3 to TRBJ1-3; tentatively, D is TRBD1 (5 bases). This CDR3 region has 14 residues. Germline V lookup: CDR1 ENHRY, CDR2 SYGVKD. Trimming shortened V by 8 bases and J by 0 bases, and 11 bases separated the two germline ends. CDR3 sequence reads: CAIRDGGSGNTIYF. The CDR3 DNA sequence: TGTGCCATCCGGGACGGGGGCTCTGGAAACACCATATATTTT.

The chain uses TRBV5-1 and TRBJ1-2, with D uncertain. This CDR3 has 14 residues. The V and J ends lost 4 bases and 4 bases respectively, with 14 bases between them. Germline V CDR1 and CDR2: SGHRS, YFSETQ. In nucleotides, the CDR3 is TGCGCCAGCAGCCCCGCAGCAGTTTCCTATGGCTACACCTTC. It encodes CASSPAAVSYGYTF.

The J gene is TRBJ1-2, the V gene TRBV24-1; D uncertain. This CDR3 is 15 amino acids long. The germline V and J ends were trimmed by 3 bases and 1 base, with 11 bases remaining between them. CDR1 KGHDR and CDR2 SFDVKD come from the germline V gene. This chain's CDR3 is CATSDRRSRNYGYTF. The DNA of the CDR3 is TGTGCCACCAGTGATCGCAGGAGTCGTAACTATGGCTACACCTTC.